Reported below is one T cell receptor beta chain. The antigen this receptor binds is unknown. The record has no base qualities; no much larger clone is one base away. The sample originates from a study of blood T cells in healthy people across ages (dated by TCRdb to about 2015). Some background on the complete study: In model experiments, template switching captured about one uniquely barcoded TCR beta cDNA molecule for every two T cells. To track age-related changes in TCR beta repertoire diversity, the study relied on deep sequencing normalized with unique cDNA molecular identifiers. Donors were grouped into four age groups: young (average approximately 15 years), middle-aged (less than 40), aged (around 66) and long-lived (around 80). To avoid experimental bias, donors of different ages were distributed randomly across sequencing lanes. The study analyzed two additional independent replicas of 1 million unique cDNA reads from the same blood draw for two donors, one aged 18 to 30 and one aged 80 or older. The paper's findings and limits, for the study overall: Compared with the aged group, more naive CD4+ T cells, fewer expanded clones and increased TCR diversity were shown by the long-lived group, suggesting age selection. Total diversity estimates from one million sequenced T cells were considered lower bounds and underestimates. Bulk unsorted PBMC profiling prevented conclusive comparison of naive and antigen-experienced compartments. Donor CMV infection status was unknown, potentially confounding age-related changes in expanded clonotypes. The percentage of naive T cells measured by flow cytometry correlated strongly with observed TCR beta diversity. As age increased, observed TCR beta diversity per million T cells dropped in a roughly linear way, and a significant reduction was already evident by age 40.

The method was 5' RACE. A second roughly 6 to 11 cycle PCR used a sample-barcoded 5' primer and a J-beta primer mix. A unique molecular identifier was introduced onto each TCR beta cDNA molecule by a template-switch 5' adaptor carrying 12 random nucleotides. At least 2.5 million CDR3-containing paired-end reads were obtained from each sample. First-strand cDNA synthesis was performed from all RNA using the Mint cDNA synthesis kit, with priming by a TRBC-specific oligonucleotide. After uracil-DNA glycosylase treatment, a first 18-cycle PCR used universal primers M1SS and BC2_uni_R on all cDNA. The authors' pipeline ran thus. For normalization, 1 million high-quality reads were randomly selected from each sample, with every read carrying a distinct molecular identifier. Instead of being binned into consensus sequences, reads with shared molecular identifiers were discarded. MiTCR, run with a Q25 quality threshold and the strictest error-elimination algorithm, handled CDR3 identification, clonotype clustering and error correction. Lower-bound total TCR beta diversity was estimated with a nonparametric unseen species model using Euler transformation. Through fastp at Q25 and MiXCR, TCRdb rebuilt clones from the public reads, retaining in-frame beta chains. Here each entry gathers all rows of one CDR3 protein and keeps the most common genes and DNA. The V and J calls and clone size come from TCRdb's table, not from the authors' own analysis. In this sample the table shows some 1.8 million distinct CDR3 sequences, roughly two fifths of which occur a single time. The top ten hold more than 20% of the sample.

In the germline V gene, CDR1 corresponds to SGHTA and CDR2 to FQGNSA. At the junction V is shortened by 7 bases and J by 0 bases; bases outside the gene matches: 10. From the cysteine up to the phenylalanine, the CDR3 has a length of 17 residues. The kept DNA is CDR3 alone, 51 bases in frame from the first base. The approximately 39 donors, aged 6 to 90 years, were systemically healthy Caucasian individuals from Russia. Each donor gave around 9 milliliters of peripheral blood, collected into EDTA-treated Vacutainer tubes. Ficoll-Paque density-gradient centrifugation was used to isolate PBMCs, with at least 6.5 million obtained per sample. Total RNA, at least 5 micrograms per sample, was extracted from PBMCs with Trizol reagent. For every donor, flow cytometry on a PBMC aliquot measured the percentage of naive CD45RAhigh/CD27high T cells.

Sequencing input: blood. The sequence was collected from a human donor in good health. The chain was built from TRBV7-2 and TRBJ2-1; 9 central nucleotides agree with TRBD2. This receptor carries the CDR3 CASKPGRRGGSYNEQFF. Here is the DNA: TGTGCCAGCAAACCTGGAAGGCGGGGGGGCTCCTACAATGAGCAGTTCTTC.